A selection of T cell receptor beta chains follows, all from one sample in a study of T cell clones after liver transplantation. Profiling relied on immunoSEQ multiplex PCR, and the TCRdb table lists in-frame clones only, not all of them. Seen here are approximately 10,000 clones, less than 80% observed once, and the top ten hold roughly 23%. The specimen comprised CD4+ T cells from blood, sampled approximately 30 months after liver transplant. Receptor source: a human patient who received a liver transplant. Some T cells may be graft donor cells. Both conserved end residues are part of each CDR3. D genes are given only for firm matches. Clone size is given for some rows only: seen once, a few or many times, or a class if the clone is expanded.

J,size,V,D,CDR3,DNA
TRBJ2-7,medium-sized,TRBV6-1,NA,CASGDGYEQYF,TGTGCCAGTGGGGACGGCTACGAGCAGTACTTC
TRBJ1-2,NA,TRBV15,NA,CATSRADGYTF,TGTGCCACCAGCAGAGCTGATGGCTACACCTTC
TRBJ2-5,NA,TRBV19,NA,CASSLPIIGETQYF,TGTGCCAGTAGTCTCCCTATAATCGGGGAGACCCAGTACTTC
TRBJ2-5,NA,TRBV6-5,NA,CASQVTPGGGETQYF,TGTGCCAGCCAAGTTACCCCAGGGGGAGGGGAGACCCAGTACTTC
TRBJ2-1,NA,TRBV7-9,TRBD2,CASSLYQREDDEQFF,TGTGCCAGCAGCTTATATCAGCGGGAGGATGATGAGCAGTTCTTC
TRBJ2-1,NA,TRBV19,TRBD1,CASSPGQDNEQFF,TGTGCCAGTAGTCCGGGACAGGACAATGAGCAGTTCTTC
TRBJ2-3,NA,TRBV12-5,NA,CASGLDWGPQYF,TGTGCTAGTGGTTTGGATTGGGGTCCGCAGTATTTT
TRBJ2-7,NA,TRBV2,NA,CASSDPVGPDEQYF,TGTGCCAGCAGTGACCCGGTCGGGCCGGACGAGCAGTACTTC
TRBJ1-5,NA,TRBV6-1,NA,CASSQGLQHNQPQHF,TGTGCCAGCAGTCAAGGACTTCAACACAATCAGCCCCAGCATTTT
TRBJ2-3,few,TRBV6-4,TRBD2,CASSDSTSGGVDTQYF,TGTGCCAGCAGTGACTCGACTAGCGGGGGGGTAGATACGCAGTATTTT
TRBJ2-1,NA,TRBV5-4,TRBD1,CASSLAGTGFPNEQFF,TGTGCCAGCAGCTTGGCCGGGACAGGGTTTCCAAATGAGCAGTTCTTC
TRBJ1-1,once,TRBV4-1,TRBD1,CASSQDEGQGVAEAFF,TGCGCCAGCAGCCAAGATGAAGGACAGGGGGTTGCTGAAGCTTTCTTT
TRBJ2-1,once,TRBV7-2,TRBD2,CASATNGVAGGTYNEQFF,TGTGCCAGCGCCACTAATGGGGTAGCGGGAGGCACCTACAATGAGCAGTTCTTC
TRBJ1-1,once,TRBV10-3,NA,CAISDEGKGTEAFF,TGTGCCATCAGTGATGAGGGGAAGGGCACTGAAGCTTTCTTT
TRBJ2-7,NA,TRBV4-1,NA,CASSQDFNYEQYF,TGCGCCAGCAGCCAAGATTTTAACTACGAGCAGTACTTC
TRBJ2-3,NA,TRBV6-4,TRBD2,CASSQSGGADTQYF,TGTGCCAGCAGTCAGAGCGGGGGAGCAGATACGCAGTATTTT
TRBJ2-1,NA,TRBV5-1,TRBD2,CASSPGLAGSAYNEQFF,TGCGCCAGCAGCCCGGGACTAGCGGGAAGCGCCTACAATGAGCAGTTCTTC
TRBJ2-5,NA,TRBV27,NA,CASSPTVFEETQYF,TGTGCCAGCAGTCCGACAGTATTTGAAGAGACCCAGTACTTC
TRBJ1-2,NA,TRBV6-5,NA,CASSPGGGVYGYTF,TGTGCCAGCAGCCCCGGGGGGGGAGTCTATGGCTACACCTTC
TRBJ2-7,once,TRBV6-5,NA,CASRAYEGNSYEQYF,TGTGCCAGCAGGGCTTATGAGGGGAACTCCTACGAGCAGTACTTC
TRBJ2-5,NA,TRBV18,NA,CASSREVGVQETQYF,TGTGCCAGCTCCCGCGAGGTAGGGGTACAAGAGACCCAGTACTTC